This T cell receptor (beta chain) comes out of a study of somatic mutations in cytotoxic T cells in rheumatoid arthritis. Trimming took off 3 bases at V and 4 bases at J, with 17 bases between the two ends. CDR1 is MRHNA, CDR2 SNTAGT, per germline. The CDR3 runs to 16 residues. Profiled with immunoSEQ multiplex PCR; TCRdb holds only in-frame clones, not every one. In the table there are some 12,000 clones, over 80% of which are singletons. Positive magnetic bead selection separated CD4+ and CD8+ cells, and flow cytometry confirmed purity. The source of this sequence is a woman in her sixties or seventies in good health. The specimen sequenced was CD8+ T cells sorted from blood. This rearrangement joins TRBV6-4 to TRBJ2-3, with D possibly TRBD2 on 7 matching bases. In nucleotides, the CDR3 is TGTGCCAGCAGTGAAGGAACAGGAGGGGGGGCAGATACGCAGTATTTT. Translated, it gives CASSEGTGGGADTQYF.